The 11 T cell receptor beta chains listed next were all sequenced from one sample in a study of vaccination effects on CD4 cells after COVID-19. Pools of viral peptides were used by the ViraFEST assay to expand antigen-specific CD4+ T cells ahead of sequencing. CD4+ T cells were isolated after roughly nine days of culture. The study found no prior SARS-CoV-2 infection in the vaccine recipients, who tested negative for nucleocapsid antibodies. Measured with immunoSEQ multiplex PCR; TCRdb has only the in-frame clones, and not every one. The repertoire has 70,000 or so clones, around 78% of them found once; the top ten carry roughly a tenth. These TCRs' antigens remain unknown. Sample: CD4+ T cells from PBMCs cultured with SARS-CoV-2 spike peptides, taken before COVID-19 vaccination. The receptors stem from a human donor who received a COVID-19 vaccine.

The chain carries TRBV4-3 and TRBJ1-4, with 7 nucleotides matching TRBD1. The CDR3 runs 14 residues. Germline loops: CDR1 LGHNA, CDR2 YSLEER. The V and J ends lost 1 base and 7 bases, in that order; junction bases with no gene match: 3. The chain's CDR3 is CASSQGRGPEKLFF. DNA of the CDR3: TGCGCCAGCAGCCAAGGGAGGGGGCCTGAAAAACTGTTTTTT.

CDR3 in DNA: TGCAGCGTTGATCCCCATCGGGGCTACACCTTC. Protein: CSVDPHRGYTF. This chain joins TRBV29-1 and TRBJ1-2; D gene unclear. V was pared by 3 bases and J by 8 bases, with 10 bases between. The CDR3 covers 11 residues. Germline V gives CDR1 SQVTM, CDR2 ANQGSEA.

The chain links TRBV19 to TRBJ1-2; possible D gene TRBD1, 6 bases. The CDR3 covers 15 residues. V dropped 4 bases and J dropped 6 bases, with 18 bases sitting between them. Germline-derived CDR1 and CDR2 are LNHDA and SQIVND (reference sequence). The CDR3 sequence is CASSKKSGAPDGYTF. The CDR3, as DNA: TGTGCCAGTAGTAAAAAGTCGGGGGCGCCGGATGGCTACACCTTC.

The gene calls are TRBV29-1 and TRBJ1-2; tentatively, D is TRBD1 (5 bases). V lost 3 bases, J lost 2 bases, and 10 bases lay in between. The CDR3 is 13 residues long. Germline CDR1 is SQVTM and CDR2 is ANQGSEA. This CDR3 is CSVDGAPNYGYTF. The CDR3, as DNA: TGCAGCGTTGATGGGGCACCCAACTATGGCTACACCTTC.

This clone was detected a few times. This chain links TRBV12-5 with TRBJ1-2; 8 bases align to TRBD1. V lost 4 bases and J lost 5; bases outside the gene matches: 6. CDR1 is LGHNT and CDR2 is FRNRAP in the germline V gene. The CDR3 is made up of 14 amino acids. The CDR3 region has the DNA TGTGCTAGTGGTTGGGGTCAGGGGGCTTATGGCTACACCTTC. It translates to CASGWGQGAYGYTF. Full variable domain (outside the CDR3, taken from reference TRBV12-5 and TRBJ1-2): DARVTQTPRHKVTEMGQEVTMRCQPILGHNTVFWYRQTMMQGLELLAYFRNRAPLDDSGMPKDRFSAEMPDATLATLKIQPSEPRDSAVYFCASGWGQGAYGYTFGSGTRLTVV.

This chain joins TRBV5-1 and TRBJ2-5; 9 bases line up with TRBD1. V shed 0 bases, J shed 1 base, and the junction held 1 base outside the gene matches. Looked up from germline, CDR1 is SGHRS and CDR2 is YFSETQ. CDR3 size: 15 residues. The CDR3 nucleotides are TGCGCCAGCAGCTTGGAACAGGGGGCCCAAGAGACCCAGTACTTC. As protein: CASSLEQGAQETQYF.

This sequence joins TRBV7-2 and TRBJ1-1; D remains unclear. Germline V gives CDR1 SGHTA, CDR2 FQGNSA. The CDR3 length is 14 residues. V lost 1 base to trimming and J lost 1 base, with 7 bases between them. In DNA, the CDR3 is TGTGCCAGCAGCTTAGGGCAGGCGAACACTGAAGCTTTCTTT. This encodes CASSLGQANTEAFF. The variable domain in full, completed from reference TRBV7-2 and TRBJ1-1, reads GAGVSQSPSNKVTEKGKDVELRCDPISGHTALYWYRQSLGQGLEFLIYFQGNSAPDKSGLPSDRFSAERTGGSVSTLTIQRTQQEDSAVYLCASSLGQANTEAFFGQGTRLTVV.

CDR3 sequence reads: CASSPGGRGSGQPQHF. Here the CDR3 DNA reads TGTGCCAGCTCACCAGGCGGCAGGGGGAGCGGTCAGCCCCAGCATTTT. This sequence joins TRBV18 and TRBJ1-5; 7 bases agree with TRBD1. This CDR3 is built from 16 residues. Trimming at V came to 2 bases and at J to 6 bases, leaving 10 bases not matched to a gene. The V gene's germline CDR1 is KGHSH and CDR2 LQKENI.

The chain links TRBV2 to TRBJ1-1; TRBD1 might be the D (5 bases). Trimming stripped 0 bases from V and 3 bases from J, with 14 bases between. CDR1 and CDR2 (germline): SNHLY, FYNNEI. The CDR3 is made up of 16 amino acids. The CDR3, as DNA: TGTGCCAGCAGTGAAGCCTCTCTGGGAGGGGACACTGAAGCTTTCTTT. It encodes CASSEASLGGDTEAFF.

In its sample, this clone was seen once. V is TRBV28 and J is TRBJ1-4; possible D gene TRBD1, 5 bases. Germline V gives CDR1 MDHEN, CDR2 SYDVKM. CDR3 length equals 19 residues. The V end lost 2 bases, the J end lost 4 bases, and 23 bases lay between the germline ends. CDR3 loop: CASSLRSAGSVALNEKLFF. DNA for the CDR3: TGTGCCAGCAGTTTAAGGTCGGCAGGGAGCGTCGCTCTTAATGAAAAACTGTTTTTT. The full variable domain, its missing parts supplied by reference TRBV28 and TRBJ1-4, is DVKVTQSSRYLVKRTGEKVFLECVQDMDHENMFWYRQDPGLGLRLIYFSYDVKMKEKGDIPEGYSVSREKKERFSLILESASTNQTSMYLCASSLRSAGSVALNEKLFFGSGTQLSVL.

V gene TRBV7-2 combines with J gene TRBJ2-7; 7 bases agree with TRBD1. From germline, CDR1 is SGHTA and CDR2 FQGNSA. V lost 5 bases and J lost 3; bases outside the gene matches: 10. The CDR3 is made up of 15 amino acids. The CDR3 sequence: CASSLQSGGYYEQYV. The CDR3 DNA reads TGTGCCAGCAGCCTCCAATCAGGGGGATACTACGAGCAGTACGTC.